The next 30 T cell receptor beta chains were all read from a single sample in a study of tumor-infiltrating lymphocytes in primary liver carcinoma. Synthesis of TCR beta cDNA was carried out from around 500 ng total RNA with a constant-region primer. For TCR beta, libraries were produced by three nested multiplex PCR rounds using slightly modified ARM-PCR. In the first two PCR rounds, TRBV1-TRBV30 forward primers were paired with a C-beta reverse primer, and each round lasted roughly 9 cycles. One entry per CDR3 protein, called by TCRdb with MiXCR from the multiplex PCR reads. The profile shows approximately 300,000 distinct CDR3 sequences, 65% of them singletons. Blood RNA originated from unsorted whole blood, with germline DNA additionally extracted. The sample taken for sequencing was peripheral blood. The origin of the receptors is a man aged 40-50 years with primary liver carcinoma and hepatitis B virus infection.

The V gene is TRBV6-2 or TRBV6-3, the J gene TRBJ1-1; D remains unclear. Germline CDR1 and CDR2: MNHEY and SVGEGT. V shed 0 bases and J shed 11 bases, with 10 bases lying between them. CDR3 length: 12 amino acids. Here the CDR3 DNA reads TGTGCCAGCAGTTACTCGGGGAATGTGGCTTTCTTT. Amino acids: CASSYSGNVAFF.

Regarding this clonotype: Because the CDR3 is missing its conserved closing phenylalanine or tryptophan, this is likely a read error. J is TRBJ2-7 and V is TRBV11-1; D is perhaps TRBD1 (7 bases). The CDR3 consists of 13 residues. Germline V lookup: CDR1 SGHAT, CDR2 FQDESV (reference sequence). DNA of the CDR3: TGTGGCAGCAGGGGGAGGCGATCCTACGAGCAGTACCTC. Translating it yields CGSRGRRSYEQYL.

The rearrangement joins TRBV30 to TRBJ1-2, with 9 bases lining up with TRBD1. The V and J ends lost 4 bases and 4 bases, in that order; junction bases with no gene match: 13. Germline V gene data show CDR1 as GTSNPN and CDR2 as SVGIG (reference sequence). The CDR3 runs to 16 residues. The CDR3 DNA follows: TGTGCCTGGACCTCCCGGGGGACAGGGCGCTCCTATGGCTACACCTTC. It encodes CAWTSRGTGRSYGYTF.

A single count supports this clonotype. It may be a read error: a sequence one base away is much more abundant. The chain joins TRBV10-3 to TRBJ2-7; 7 positions match TRBD2. The germline gives CDR1 ENHRY, CDR2 SYGVKD. The V segment lost 6 bases and the J segment 0 bases; nucleotides outside the gene matches: 8. The CDR3 consists of 15 residues. Here the CDR3 DNA reads TGTGCCATCAGCTCTAGCGGAGGGAACTCCTACGAGCAGTACTTC. Protein product: CAISSSGGNSYEQYF.

The chain uses TRBV28 and TRBJ2-3; TRBD1 aligns across 7 bases. The CDR3 is 13 amino acids. From germline, CDR1 is MDHEN and CDR2 SYDVKM. Trimming took 5 bases from V and 6 from J; bases not matched to a gene: 5. The CDR3 DNA follows: TGTGCCAGCAGTACCGAGGGGGCGGATACGCAGTATTTT. Encoded protein: CASSTEGADTQYF. Complete variable domain (other parts from reference TRBV28 and TRBJ2-3): DVKVTQSSRYLVKRTGEKVFLECVQDMDHENMFWYRQDPGLGLRLIYFSYDVKMKEKGDIPEGYSVSREKKERFSLILESASTNQTSMYLCASSTEGADTQYFGPGTRLTVL.

The chain couples TRBV6-5 to TRBJ1-6, with 9 positions matching TRBD1. Trimming removed 2 bases from V and 7 bases from J; junction bases left unmatched: 6. Germline V gene sequence: CDR1 MNHEY, CDR2 SVGAGI. The CDR3 contains 16 residues. The CDR3, as DNA: TGTGCCAGCAGTTACACCCTGGGGACAGGGAATTCACCCCTCCACTTT. Its protein is CASSYTLGTGNSPLHF.

The rearrangement uses TRBV14 and TRBJ2-5; weak D call: TRBD2 (5 bases). The CDR3 consists of 17 residues. CDR1 and CDR2 (germline): SGHDN, FVKESK. V shed 3 bases and J shed 4 bases, with 21 bases lying between them. The CDR3 nucleotides are TGTGCCAGCAGCCATCCCCCTGCCGGGATAACGGGAGAGACCCAGTACTTC. Translated, it gives CASSHPPAGITGETQYF.

As regards this clonotype: It may be a read error: a sequence one base away is much more abundant. V gene TRBV12-3 or TRBV12-4 combines with J gene TRBJ2-7, with 8 positions matching TRBD1. The length of the CDR3 is 14 residues. The J segment lost 2 bases and the V segment lost 10 bases, leaving 10 bases of the junction unmatched. This CDR3 reads CANGDRMRTYEQYF. CDR3 nucleotide sequence: TGTGCCAACGGGGACAGGATGAGAACCTACGAGCAGTACTTC.

This clonotype was recorded once. This may be a read error, as it is one base from a much larger clone. This likely comes from a read error, as the CDR3 has no conserved phenylalanine or tryptophan at its end. This chain links TRBV6-1 with TRBJ1-5; D ambiguous. V was pared by 1 base and J by 5 bases, with 9 bases between. This CDR3 is 14 amino acids long. CDR1 is MNHNS, CDR2 SASEGT, per germline. The CDR3: CASSEVWFDQPQHS. The CDR3 coding sequence is TGTGCCAGCAGTGAAGTCTGGTTTGATCAGCCCCAGCATTCT.

This clonotype was seen only once. This chain joins TRBV2 and TRBJ1-6; 10 nucleotides line up with TRBD1. Germline lookup yields CDR1 SNHLY and CDR2 FYNNEI. The V gene end was trimmed by 4 bases and the J gene end by 5 bases; junction bases not matched to a gene: 2. CDR3 length equals 15 residues. CDR3 nucleotides: TGTGCCAGCAGTGGACAGGGGGCGAATAATTCACCCCTCCACTTT. Translation: CASSGQGANNSPLHF.

This clonotype was counted ten times or more. The chain joins TRBV5-5 to TRBJ2-1; TRBD2 aligns across 12 bases. Germline assignment: CDR1 SGHKS and CDR2 YYEKEE (reference sequence). After removal of 0 bases from V and 8 bases from J, the junction contained 6 bases not matched to a gene. The CDR3 consists of 16 residues. The CDR3 loop reads CASSLESSGRADEQFF. The CDR3 bases are TGTGCCAGCAGCTTGGAGTCTAGCGGGAGGGCGGATGAGCAGTTCTTC. The full variable domain, with the rest looked up from reference TRBV5-5 and TRBJ2-1, is DAGVTQSPTHLIKTRGQQVTLRCSPISGHKSVSWYQQVLGQGPQFIFQYYEKEERGRGNFPDRFSARQFPNYSSELNVNALLLGDSALYLCASSLESSGRADEQFFGPGTRLTVL.

The CDR3 bases are TGTGCCAGCAGCATAGGCCCCCGAGAATCCTACAATGAGCAGTTCTTC. Translation gives CASSIGPRESYNEQFF. V and J are TRBV11-3 and TRBJ2-1; no clear D. The germline gives CDR1 SGHNT, CDR2 YENEEA. Trimming shortened V by 5 bases and J by 1 base, and 15 bases separated the two germline ends. This CDR3 is 16 amino acids long.

V and J are TRBV7-9 and TRBJ1-1; TRBD1 is a possible D gene (6 bases). The germline V and J ends were trimmed by 7 bases and 6 bases, with 9 bases remaining between them. CDR1 is SEHNR, CDR2 FQNEAQ, per germline (reference sequence). The CDR3 consists of 11 residues. The CDR3 DNA reads as TGTGCCAGCACAAGGGGGGCTGAAGCTTTCTTT. It specifies CASTRGAEAFF.

The table lists this clonotype with a few counts. The gene calls are TRBV4-1 and TRBJ1-4; D remains ambiguous. With 4 bases removed from V and 8 bases from J, the gap between germline ends came to 20 bases. CDR3 length: 16 residues. The germline V gene has CDR1 MGHRA and CDR2 YSYEKL. CDR3 amino acids: CASSRIRVLDGEKLFF. The CDR3 nucleotides read TGCGCCAGCAGCCGGATCCGGGTACTCGACGGAGAAAAACTGTTTTTT.

This clonotype was found many times. The chain couples TRBV6-1 to TRBJ1-1, with 9 bases lining up with TRBD1. CDR1 is MNHNS, CDR2 SASEGT, per germline. This CDR3 spans 15 amino acids. J was trimmed by 7 bases and V by 4 bases; bases with no gene match: 10. This CDR3 reads CASSVTGTGRGEAFF. In DNA, the CDR3 is TGTGCCAGCAGTGTCACCGGGACAGGGCGCGGTGAAGCTTTCTTT.

The sample holds a few counts of this clonotype. CDR3 amino acids: CATSVGPAEQFF. The CDR3 nucleotides are TGTGCCACCAGTGTGGGACCAGCGGAGCAGTTCTTC. The chain carries TRBV24-1 and TRBJ2-1; possibly TRBD1 or TRBD2 for D (5 bases each). Trimming pared 5 bases from V and 10 bases from J, leaving 11 bases between. This CDR3 is 12 amino acids long. CDR1 and CDR2 (germline): KGHDR, SFDVKD.

Concerning this clonotype itself: At one end, the junction sequence differs from germline, possibly due to a read error. The V and J genes are TRBV11-2 and TRBJ2-3, with D perhaps TRBD1 (5 bases). This CDR3 contains 14 residues. The germline V gene has CDR1 SGHAT and CDR2 FQNNGV. The CDR3 region is CVSSLGAVTDTHYF. In DNA, the CDR3 is TGTGTCAGCAGTTTAGGGGCGGTCACAGATACGCACTATTTT.

The CDR3 here is CASSLLAGSGELFF. The CDR3 coding sequence is TGTGCCAGCAGTTTGCTAGCGGGCTCCGGGGAGCTGTTTTTT. The chain recombines TRBV7-9 with TRBJ2-2; 8 bases are shared with TRBD2. Germline CDR1 is SEHNR and CDR2 is FQNEAQ (reference sequence). The CDR3 is made up of 14 amino acids. Unmatched junction bases numbered 6, after V lost 6 bases and J lost 6 bases.

Turning to this clonotype: Since no conserved phenylalanine or tryptophan closes the CDR3, a read error is the likely cause. This rearrangement joins TRBV6-1 to TRBJ2-1; D is possibly TRBD1 (6 bases). The V and J ends lost 11 bases and 8 bases respectively, with 13 bases between them. The CDR3 covers 11 residues. The germline CDR1 and CDR2 sequences are MNHNS and SASEGT. The CDR3 region has the DNA TGTGCCGGGGGCGGGCACCATGAGCAGTTCGTC. Its protein product is CAGGGHHEQFV.

Points on this clonotype: A much more abundant neighbour one base away suggests this may be a read error. The CDR3 DNA reads TGTGTCAGCACCACCGGGGGGGGAGCAAACTATGGCTACACCTTC. Amino acid sequence: CVSTTGGGANYGYTF. The chain combines TRBV6-1 with TRBJ1-2, with a weak D call TRBD1 (5 bases). Germline CDR1 reads MNHNS; CDR2 reads SASEGT. This CDR3 has 15 amino acids.

Note on this clonotype: The junction differs from germline at one of its ends, possibly a read error. Here the CDR3 reads CANSQGTSRAAGREETQYF. CDR3 DNA sequence: TGTGCCAACAGCCAAGGGACTAGCCGGGCGGCTGGAAGGGAGGAGACCCAGTACTTC. The V and J genes are TRBV14 and TRBJ2-5; 9 bases match TRBD2. Per the germline V gene, CDR1 is SGHDN and CDR2 is FVKESK. The CDR3 length is 19 residues.

This clonotype was counted many times. This may arise from a read error, as a much more abundant clone is one base away. The chain carries TRBV29-1 and TRBJ1-5; the match to TRBD1 covers 10 bases. The CDR3 has 13 amino acids. V gave up 4 bases and J gave up 7 bases; unmatched junction bases: 4. Germline V gene lookup returns CDR1 SQVTM and CDR2 ANQGSEA. The CDR3, as DNA: TGCAGCGTTGGACAGGGGGCCAAGCAGCCCCAGCATTTT. Amino acids: CSVGQGAKQPQHF.

The chain joins TRBV5-4 to TRBJ1-1; D is unresolved. Per the germline V gene, CDR1 is SGHNT and CDR2 is YYREEE (reference sequence). With 1 base removed from V and 1 base from J, the gap between germline ends came to 8 bases. CDR3 length equals 14 residues. The CDR3, as DNA: TGTGCCAGCAGCTTGCATGGGTGGAACACTGAAGCTTTCTTT. This encodes CASSLHGWNTEAFF.

Remarks on this clonotype: This may come from a read error, since a much larger clone is one base off. The rearrangement joins TRBV12-3 or TRBV12-4 to TRBJ1-1; no firm D call. The CDR3 sequence is 13 residues long. DNA of the CDR3: TGTGCCAGCTGTTTTGAGGATCAGGCTGAAGCTTTCTTT. Translating gives CASCFEDQAEAFF.

Concerning this clonotype: This clone may be a read error of a much larger clone one base away. The CDR3 region is CASILETSGSNIQYF. In DNA, the CDR3 is TGCGCCAGCATCCTGGAGACTAGCGGGAGTAACATTCAGTACTTC. This chain links TRBV4-3 with TRBJ2-4, with 12 bases lining up with TRBD2. The V gene's germline CDR1 is LGHNA and CDR2 YSLEER. Trimming cost V 7 bases and J 7 bases; bases outside gene matches: 8. The CDR3 consists of 15 residues.

With regard to this clonotype: No conserved phenylalanine or tryptophan is present at the end of the CDR3, so a read error is the likely explanation. The chain recombines TRBV12-3 or TRBV12-4 with TRBJ2-3; 7 positions match TRBD1. The CDR3 covers 16 residues. V shed 1 base and J 0 bases; nucleotides not matched to a gene: 4. The DNA of the CDR3 is TGTGCCAGCAGTTTAGACAGACAGGGAAGCACAGATACGCAGTATCTT. Its translation: CASSLDRQGSTDTQYL.

Concerning this clonotype itself: A much larger clonotype is one base distant, so this may be a read error. This CDR3 fails to terminate in the conserved phenylalanine or tryptophan, so it likely reflects a read error. The chain links TRBV29-1 to TRBJ2-3, with TRBD2 matching over 10 bases. The junction had 8 bases not matched to a gene; V was cut back by 7 bases and J by 4 bases. This CDR3 has 14 amino acids. The V gene's germline CDR1 is SQVTM and CDR2 ANQGSEA. CDR3 nucleotides: TGCAGCGACGGAGCGGGAGGGCCCCCAGATACGCAGTATTCT. This sequence encodes CSDGAGGPPDTQYS.

A word on this clonotype: A read error may explain this, as a much larger clone is one base away. The rearrangement links TRBV5-4 to TRBJ2-5, with 10 bases that match TRBD2. CDR3 length equals 16 residues. Germline assignment: CDR1 SGHNT and CDR2 YYREEE (reference sequence). V lost 4 bases, J lost 5 bases, and 11 bases stayed unmatched. This CDR3 is CASSPRTSGKGETQYF. Written as DNA, the CDR3 is TGTGCCAGCAGCCCCCGGACTAGCGGTAAGGGTGAGACCCAGTACTTC.

As regards this clonotype: A much larger clone lies one base from this, so it may be a read error. This rearrangement joins TRBV6-5 to TRBJ2-2, with D uncertain. The length of the CDR3 is 12 residues. Germline values: CDR1 MNHEY, CDR2 SVGAGI. The DNA of the CDR3 is TGTGACAGCAGCCAAACGACCCGGGAGCTGTTTTTT. Amino acid sequence: CDSSQTTRELFF.

The chain links TRBV24-1 to TRBJ1-1, with unresolved D. This CDR3 spans 9 amino acids. V was cut by 7 bases and J by 12 bases, with 8 bases left in between. The germline gives CDR1 KGHDR, CDR2 SFDVKD. The DNA of the CDR3 is TGTGCCACCAGGATTAGAACTTTCTTT. Translating gives CATRIRTFF.